Listed below are T cell receptor beta chains from one sample, sequenced in a study of cytomegalovirus exposure and HLA in healthy donors. Measured with immunoSEQ multiplex PCR; TCRdb has only the in-frame clones, and not every one. The sample holds 100,000 to 150,000 clones, approximately 71% seen once. The sequenced sample was PBMCs. These receptors were collected from a woman in her forties or fifties in good health and CMV-seronegative. Each CDR3 is given with its conserved first and last residue. A D gene is named only where the DNA matches it firmly. Clone size appears in some rows only: once, few, many, or a class for an expanded clone.

j_call clone_size d_call v_call cdr3_aa cdr3_nt
TRBJ2-7 - - TRBV7-6 CASSLALGAEQYF TGTGCCAGCAGCTTAGCGCTAGGGGCCGAGCAGTACTTC
TRBJ2-1 - - TRBV21-1 CASSTCACLGNEQFF TGTGCCAGCAGCACTTGCGCGTGTCTCGGCAATGAGCAGTTCTTC
TRBJ2-6 - - TRBV6-5 CASSVTRSGANVLTF TGTGCCAGCAGTGTCACGCGCTCTGGGGCCAACGTCCTGACTTTC
TRBJ2-7 - TRBD2 TRBV28 CASSSPFGRGSYEQYF TGTGCCAGCAGTTCCCCTTTCGGGAGGGGCTCCTACGAGCAGTACTTC
TRBJ1-6 few - TRBV6-5 CASSYRDSPLHF TGTGCCAGCAGTTACCGGGATTCACCCCTCCACTTT
TRBJ1-4 - - TRBV6-6 CASHSTQGIGEKLFF TGTGCCAGCCACAGCACCCAGGGGATAGGGGAAAAACTGTTTTTT
TRBJ2-3 - - TRBV29-1 CSVEGGTGHTDTQYF TGCAGCGTTGAAGGGGGGACGGGACACACAGATACGCAGTATTTT
TRBJ2-7 - - TRBV20-1 CSGQGSYEQYF TGCAGTGGGCAGGGGTCCTACGAGCAGTACTTC
TRBJ2-7 - - TRBV29-1 CSVGKRAGQEQYF TGCAGCGTTGGGAAGAGGGCGGGTCAAGAGCAGTACTTC
TRBJ2-1 - TRBD2 TRBV6-4 CASSSSRAGAYNEQFF TGTGCCAGCAGTTCGTCGCGAGCGGGAGCTTACAATGAGCAGTTCTTC
TRBJ2-2 - - TRBV7-2 CASSPGSLFPGGELFF TGTGCCAGCAGCCCGGGGTCACTATTTCCCGGCGGGGAGCTGTTTTTT
TRBJ2-7 - - TRBV19 CASSITLANSYEQYF TGTGCCAGTAGTATAACGCTAGCGAACTCCTACGAGCAGTACTTC
TRBJ2-6 - TRBD1 TRBV6-6 CASSPGGAGANVLTF TGTGCCAGCAGTCCAGGGGGCGCTGGGGCCAACGTCCTGACTTTC
TRBJ2-1 - TRBD1 TRBV9 CASSGTGGSNEQFF TGTGCCAGCAGCGGGACAGGGGGCAGCAATGAGCAGTTCTTC
TRBJ2-5 few - TRBV30 CAWSVGGFQETQYF TGTGCCTGGAGTGTAGGAGGGTTTCAAGAGACCCAGTACTTC
TRBJ1-4 - TRBD1 TRBV6-5 CASSPGTGYEKLFF TGTGCCAGCAGCCCCGGGACAGGGTATGAAAAACTGTTTTTT
TRBJ1-3 - TRBD1 TRBV28 CASTPTGGGNTIYF TGTGCCAGCACCCCGACAGGGGGGGGAAACACCATATATTTT
TRBJ2-3 - TRBD2 TRBV7-9 CSSSSLAGGLTDTQYF TGTTCCAGCAGCTCGCTAGCGGGAGGGCTCACAGATACGCAGTATTTT
TRBJ2-7 - - TRBV10-3 CAISESGGGDYEQYF TGTGCCATCAGTGAGTCGGGAGGGGGGGACTACGAGCAGTACTTC
TRBJ2-3 - - TRBV28 CASSKTTSFTDTQYF TGTGCCAGCAGTAAGACAACTAGTTTCACAGATACGCAGTATTTT
TRBJ2-7 - TRBD1 TRBV7-2 CASNSGQGTYEQYF TGTGCCAGCAACTCGGGACAGGGGACCTACGAGCAGTACTTC
TRBJ1-2 - - TRBV4-3 CASSQDFIGPEGLYGYTF TGCGCCAGCAGCCAAGATTTTATAGGCCCGGAGGGTTTATATGGCTACACCTTC
TRBJ1-2 few - TRBV6-5 CASSYSPGGGYGYTF TGTGCCAGCAGTTACTCCCCCGGCGGGGGATATGGCTACACCTTC
TRBJ2-7 few TRBD1 TRBV11-3 CASSPQGALTEQYF TGTGCCAGCAGCCCCCAGGGGGCGCTTACCGAGCAGTACTTC
TRBJ1-4 - TRBD1 TRBV2 CASRQGAIEKLFF TGTGCCAGCAGGCAGGGGGCGATTGAAAAACTGTTTTTT
TRBJ1-1 - - TRBV11-3 CASSFSRVTEAFF TGTGCCAGCAGCTTCTCCAGGGTCACTGAAGCTTTCTTT
TRBJ2-1 - - TRBV7-8 CASSLHPRDLYNEQFF TGTGCCAGCAGCTTACACCCCCGGGACTTATACAATGAGCAGTTCTTC
TRBJ1-2 - TRBD1 TRBV27 CASRSGQGVDGYTF TGTGCCAGCAGGTCCGGACAGGGGGTCGATGGCTACACCTTC
TRBJ2-1 once - TRBV7-9 CASTPEGGRSYNEQFF TGTGCCAGCACCCCTGAGGGGGGGAGGTCTTACAATGAGCAGTTCTTC
TRBJ2-7 - - TRBV19 CASSMGVGSYEQYF TGTGCCAGTAGTATGGGCGTTGGGTCCTACGAGCAGTACTTC
TRBJ2-2 - - TRBV28 CASSYALTGELFF TGTGCCAGCAGTTACGCACTCACCGGGGAGCTGTTTTTT
TRBJ2-5 - - TRBV27 CASSFNSAQETQYF TGTGCCAGCAGTTTTAATAGCGCTCAAGAGACCCAGTACTTC
TRBJ2-1 few TRBD2 TRBV20-1 CSAGRVEQFF TGCAGTGCTGGGAGGGTGGAGCAGTTCTTC
TRBJ2-5 - - TRBV6-5 CASSYNPASAKETQYF TGTGCCAGCAGTTACAATCCCGCTAGCGCGAAAGAGACCCAGTACTTC
TRBJ2-1 - TRBD1 TRBV7-8 CASSFRTGLAYNEQFF TGTGCCAGCAGCTTTCGGACAGGGTTAGCCTACAATGAGCAGTTCTTC
TRBJ1-2 few TRBD1 TRBV5-4 CASSLDGQGLYGYTF TGTGCCAGCAGCTTGGATGGACAGGGTTTGTATGGCTACACCTTC
TRBJ2-7 few TRBD1 TRBV5-6 CASSPGQGDEQYF TGTGCCAGCAGCCCGGGACAGGGTGACGAGCAGTACTTC
TRBJ1-1 few - TRBV9 CASSLTLQGSEAFF TGTGCCAGCAGCCTAACACTACAGGGTTCTGAAGCTTTCTTT
TRBJ2-5 few - TRBV7-2 CASSTSSETQYF TGTGCCAGCAGCACTAGCAGTGAGACCCAGTACTTC
TRBJ2-5 few - TRBV15 CATSRDIIGGSETQYF TGTGCCACCAGCAGAGATATAATCGGGGGTTCGGAGACCCAGTACTTC
TRBJ2-3 few TRBD2 TRBV7-9 CASSLGLAGGKISTDTQYF TGTGCCAGCAGCTTGGGACTAGCGGGAGGGAAGATTAGCACAGATACGCAGTATTTT
TRBJ2-2 - TRBD2 TRBV11-2 CASSLGSSGTDGELFF TGTGCCAGCAGCTTAGGATCTAGCGGGACTGACGGGGAGCTGTTTTTT
TRBJ2-7 few TRBD2 TRBV5-4 CASSGTGGSFNEQYF TGTGCCAGCAGCGGAACAGGCGGGAGTTTCAACGAGCAGTACTTC
TRBJ2-5 - - TRBV11-3 CASSLGGEDGETQYF TGTGCCAGCAGCTTAGGGGGCGAAGACGGGGAGACCCAGTACTTC
TRBJ2-2 - - TRBV2 CASSEQAIPVELFF TGTGCCAGCAGTGAACAGGCGATCCCGGTGGAGCTGTTTTTT
TRBJ1-1 - - TRBV9 CASSVGGDTEAFF TGTGCCAGCAGCGTCGGGGGTGACACTGAAGCTTTCTTT
TRBJ2-1 - - TRBV21-1 CASSKCPWEGYNEQFF TGTGCCAGCAGCAAATGCCCGTGGGAGGGGTACAATGAGCAGTTCTTC
TRBJ1-2 few - TRBV5-6 CASSYRRDTQGYTF TGTGCCAGCAGCTACAGACGGGACACTCAAGGCTACACCTTC
TRBJ2-5 - TRBD2 TRBV7-8 CASSLSGGQETQYF TGTGCCAGCAGCTTGAGCGGGGGCCAAGAGACCCAGTACTTC
TRBJ2-1 once TRBD2 TRBV30 CAWFHSGRGDEQFF TGTGCCTGGTTCCACAGCGGGAGGGGGGATGAGCAGTTCTTC
TRBJ2-3 - - TRBV2 CARGLVAGDTQYF TGTGCCCGTGGACTCGTCGCGGGAGATACGCAGTATTTT
TRBJ1-1 few TRBD1 TRBV4-3 CASSRETGINTEAFF TGCGCCAGCAGCCGAGAGACAGGGATAAACACTGAAGCTTTCTTT
TRBJ2-3 - - TRBV1 CTSQSGTRSRTDTQYF TGCACCAGCCAGTCCGGGACTAGAAGTCGCACAGATACGCAGTATTTT
TRBJ2-5 - TRBD2 TRBV11-3 CASSSGLAGSTQYF TGTGCCAGCAGCTCGGGACTAGCGGGCTCTACTCAGTACTTC
TRBJ2-1 - TRBD2 TRBV11-2 CASSSPRLAIREQFF TGTGCCAGCAGCTCCCCGAGACTAGCGATTCGGGAGCAGTTCTTC
TRBJ2-3 - - TRBV30 CAWKATRTFSTDTQYF TGTGCCTGGAAAGCTACGAGGACATTTAGCACAGATACGCAGTATTTT
TRBJ1-6 - TRBD1 TRBV5-1 CASSYQGQGGSPLHF TGCGCCAGCAGCTATCAAGGACAGGGTGGTTCACCCCTCCACTTT
TRBJ2-1 - TRBD2 TRBV4-2 CASSPITSGSSNEQFF TGTGCCAGCAGTCCCATTACTAGCGGGAGTTCGAATGAGCAGTTCTTC
TRBJ2-7 - - TRBV6-1 CASSEVTEQYF TGTGCCAGCAGTGAAGTTACCGAGCAGTACTTC
TRBJ1-5 - - TRBV7-2 CASSLGQNQPQHF TGTGCCAGCAGCTTAGGGCAGAATCAGCCCCAGCATTTT